The rows below give T cell receptor beta chains drawn from one sample of a study of blood T cell repertoires in COVID-19. This table comes from immunoSEQ multiplex PCR, and its TCRdb copy is limited to in-frame clones, with some not included. Among approximately 200,000 clones listed, just under 85% were seen once. Input material: peripheral blood. These receptors came from a human donor with acute or convalescent COVID-19. The donor label of this sample is uncertain. The CDR3 runs from the conserved cysteine through the conserved F or W. Each record gives: J gene, clone size, D gene, V gene, CDR3 protein, CDR3 DNA. The D gene is left open where the match is weak. Clone size, where shown, is once, few, many, or a class for clones that have expanded.

j_gene: TRBJ1-3; abundance: -; d_gene: -; v_gene: TRBV7-9; CDR3aa: CASSPGQPGNTIYF; CDR3nt: TGTGCCAGCAGCCCCGGACAGCCTGGAAACACCATATATTTT
j_gene: TRBJ2-3; abundance: -; d_gene: -; v_gene: TRBV10-3; CDR3aa: CAISVKQHTDTQYF; CDR3nt: TGTGCCATCAGTGTGAAACAGCACACAGATACGCAGTATTTT
j_gene: TRBJ1-2; abundance: -; d_gene: -; v_gene: TRBV19; CDR3aa: CASSRQYGDGYTF; CDR3nt: TGTGCCAGTAGTAGACAGTATGGAGATGGCTACACCTTC
j_gene: TRBJ1-5; abundance: -; d_gene: -; v_gene: TRBV30; CDR3aa: CAWSRGGDQPQHF; CDR3nt: TGTGCCTGGTCGAGGGGAGGGGACCAGCCCCAGCATTTT
j_gene: TRBJ2-1; abundance: -; d_gene: TRBD2; v_gene: TRBV15; CDR3aa: CATSPRGLAGVGYNEQFF; CDR3nt: TGTGCCACCAGCCCCCGGGGACTAGCGGGAGTGGGCTACAATGAGCAGTTCTTC
j_gene: TRBJ2-1; abundance: -; d_gene: TRBD2; v_gene: TRBV7-8; CDR3aa: CASSPFYTSGSNEQFF; CDR3nt: TGTGCCAGCAGCCCCTTTTATACTAGCGGGAGCAATGAGCAGTTCTTC
j_gene: TRBJ1-2; abundance: -; d_gene: -; v_gene: TRBV6-5; CDR3aa: CASSLSSARAGYTF; CDR3nt: TGTGCCAGCAGTTTATCTTCCGCGAGGGCTGGCTACACCTTC
j_gene: TRBJ2-2; abundance: -; d_gene: -; v_gene: TRBV19; CDR3aa: CATPRRGETGELFF; CDR3nt: TGTGCCACACCAAGAAGGGGCGAAACCGGGGAGCTGTTTTTT
j_gene: TRBJ1-5; abundance: -; d_gene: -; v_gene: TRBV4-1; CDR3aa: CASSQVPGWGSVDQPQHF; CDR3nt: TGCGCCAGCAGCCAAGTCCCGGGGTGGGGATCGGTGGATCAGCCCCAGCATTTT
j_gene: TRBJ2-7; abundance: once; d_gene: -; v_gene: TRBV5-1; CDR3aa: CASSLSQGGYEQYF; CDR3nt: TGCGCCAGCAGCTTGTCCCAGGGCGGCTACGAGCAGTACTTC
j_gene: TRBJ2-1; abundance: -; d_gene: TRBD1; v_gene: TRBV5-1; CDR3aa: CASSSGTGGFNEQFF; CDR3nt: TGCGCCAGCAGCTCCGGGACAGGGGGTTTCAATGAGCAGTTCTTC
j_gene: TRBJ2-7; abundance: -; d_gene: TRBD2; v_gene: TRBV27; CDR3aa: CASSFKGTSGSYEQYF; CDR3nt: TGTGCCAGCAGTTTTAAGGGAACTAGCGGCTCCTACGAGCAGTACTTC
j_gene: TRBJ2-5; abundance: -; d_gene: -; v_gene: TRBV6-6; CDR3aa: CASSYSASQETQYF; CDR3nt: TGTGCCAGCAGTTACTCAGCGTCCCAAGAGACCCAGTACTTC
j_gene: TRBJ2-3; abundance: -; d_gene: TRBD2; v_gene: TRBV24-1; CDR3aa: CATSEPSGGSTDTQYF; CDR3nt: TGTGCCACCAGTGAACCCAGCGGGGGTAGCACAGATACGCAGTATTTT
j_gene: TRBJ2-2; abundance: -; d_gene: TRBD2; v_gene: TRBV7-8; CDR3aa: CASGGLTSDTGELFF; CDR3nt: TGTGCCAGCGGGGGGTTGACTAGCGACACCGGGGAGCTGTTTTTT
j_gene: TRBJ2-3; abundance: -; d_gene: TRBD2; v_gene: TRBV4-3; CDR3aa: CASSQNAGTSGRADTQYF; CDR3nt: TGCGCCAGCAGCCAAAACGCCGGGACTAGCGGGAGGGCAGATACGCAGTATTTT
j_gene: TRBJ1-6; abundance: once; d_gene: -; v_gene: TRBV27; CDR3aa: CASSHPSRDLHF; CDR3nt: TGTGCCAGCAGTCACCCGTCCCGGGACCTCCACTTT
j_gene: TRBJ1-4; abundance: -; d_gene: -; v_gene: TRBV28; CDR3aa: CASSLVAGGVDEKLFF; CDR3nt: TGTGCCAGCAGTTTGGTAGCCGGGGGGGTCGATGAAAAACTGTTTTTT
j_gene: TRBJ2-1; abundance: -; d_gene: TRBD2; v_gene: TRBV5-4; CDR3aa: CASSLVGGRPGGGQFF; CDR3nt: TGTGCCAGCAGCTTGGTTGGCGGGAGGCCCGGGGGGGGGCAGTTCTTC